This T cell receptor beta chain was captured in a study of vaccination and CD4 T cells after COVID-19. Study findings and constraints: Convalescent patients had a median around 89% of reactive clones appearing only post-vaccination.

The Oncomine TCR Beta short-read assay sequenced DNA from cultured CD4+ T cells. Each CDR3 protein is one row after TCRdb ran MiXCR on the PCR reads. The sample carries some 7,800 distinct CDR3 sequences, roughly 59% recorded once. The treatment is: roughly 10-day PBMC culture with coronavirus spike peptide pools or control peptides (ViraFEST assay). Prior to the COVID-19 pandemic (2011-2018), the unexposed donor's CD4+ T cells were collected. First, ViraFEST expanded antigen-specific T cells with peptide pools, and next it sequenced the TCRs. Comment on this clonotype: Its cognate antigen is unknown.

CDR3 length: 16 amino acids. V was pared by 7 bases and J by 4 bases, with 9 bases of the junction left unmatched. Material for sequencing was CD4+ T cells from blood, cultured in vitro. The TCR originated in a human donor in good health. The chain employs TRBV12-3 or TRBV12-4 and TRBJ2-2, with 10 bases fitting TRBD2. CDR3 nucleotides: TGTGCCAGCACTTACCCGACTAGCGGGTCCACCGGGGAGCTGTTTTTT. As protein: CASTYPTSGSTGELFF.